Below, 27 T cell receptor beta chains from the same sample are listed, as sequenced in a study of regulatory T cells in long-lasting Graves disease. The sample's time point: newly diagnosed GD, antithyroid drugs for less than 3 months. With RNA extracted from PBMCs as input, the TCR library was made. Arm-PCR of CDR3 regions with iRepertoire HTBI primers generated TCR beta libraries. TCRdb ran MiXCR on the multiplex PCR reads and lists one entry per CDR3 protein. The sample yields under 250,000 distinct CDR3 sequences, 20% to 25% seen once. Sequencing was performed on peripheral blood mononuclear cells (PBMCs), taken at new diagnosis, from a patient treated with antithyroid drugs. The receptor set was obtained from a female donor with Graves disease.

In this sample, this clonotype turned up many times. The rearrangement uses TRBV11-2 and TRBJ1-1, with TRBD1 as a possible D gene (6 bases). V lost 5 bases and J lost 5, with 18 bases in between. Germline V gives CDR1 SGHAT, CDR2 FQNNGV. The CDR3 consists of 15 residues. This CDR3 reads CASSKQQGKGTEAFF. Here the CDR3 DNA reads TGTGCCAGCAGCAAACAACAGGGCAAGGGAACTGAAGCTTTCTTT.

At least ten counts were recorded for this clonotype. The chain combines TRBV12-3 or TRBV12-4 with TRBJ2-1; the match to TRBD2 covers 7 bases. Unmatched junction bases numbered 8, after V lost 6 bases and J lost 6 bases. CDR3 length: 14 amino acids. CDR3 sequence reads: CASSSSGTLNEQFF. The DNA for the CDR3 is TGTGCCAGCAGCTCTAGCGGAACCCTCAATGAGCAGTTCTTC.

In its sample, this clonotype was seen many times. The rearrangement links TRBV5-1 to TRBJ1-2, with TRBD1 matching 9 bases. The germline V gene has CDR1 SGHRS and CDR2 YFSETQ. This CDR3 comprises 13 residues. J gave up 7 bases and V 2 bases, and 3 bases lay outside the gene matches. The CDR3 reads CASSLQGAAGYTF. The CDR3 region has the DNA TGCGCCAGCAGCTTACAGGGGGCGGCTGGCTACACCTTC. The full variable domain, in which reference TRBV5-1 and TRBJ1-2 provide the parts outside the CDR3, is KAGVTQTPRYLIKTRGQQVTLSCSPISGHRSVSWYQQTPGQGLQFLFEYFSETQRNKGNFPGRFSGRQFSNSRSEMNVSTLELGDSALYLCASSLQGAAGYTFGSGTRLTVV.

This clonotype was seen at least ten times. This chain connects TRBV5-5 to TRBJ2-2, with D unresolved. The germline gives CDR1 SGHKS, CDR2 YYEKEE (reference sequence). Trimming left V 1 base short and J 5 bases short, with 9 bases between. This CDR3 region has 14 residues. The CDR3 sequence: CASSLLTGTGELFF. The DNA for the CDR3 is TGTGCCAGCAGCTTGTTAACGGGTACCGGGGAGCTGTTTTTT.

A note on this clonotype: One base separates it from a far larger clone, so it is likely a read error. V usage is TRBV3-2 and J usage is TRBJ2-2; the DNA was not compared with TRBD2, the D call given in the table. TRBV3-2 has pseudogene status. CDR3 length: 15 residues. The CDR3 DNA follows: TGTGCCAGCAGCCGACTAGCGGAGTTCACCGGGGAGCTGTTTTTT. Protein: CASSRLAEFTGELFF.

The V gene is TRBV7-9, the J gene TRBJ2-7; the match to TRBD1 covers 9 bases. With 1 base clipped from V and 5 bases from J, the junction kept 9 bases outside the gene matches. This CDR3 spans 16 amino acids. The germline gives CDR1 SEHNR, CDR2 FQNEAQ (reference sequence). CDR3 region: CASSLDPGQGSDEQYF. CDR3 DNA sequence: TGTGCCAGCAGCTTAGACCCGGGACAGGGTTCCGACGAGCAGTACTTC.

As for this clonotype: This may be a read error: a much more frequent sequence differs by one nucleotide. The V call is TRBV12-3 or TRBV12-4, the J call TRBJ2-2; 9 bases map to TRBD1. The CDR3 is 15 amino acids. Losses at the gene ends were 5 bases for V and 6 bases for J; bases not matched to a gene: 7. The CDR3 bases are TGTGCCAGCAGTGATCCCGGACAGGGGCCCGGGGAGCTGTTTTTT. Residues: CASSDPGQGPGELFF.

This clonotype has a count of ten or more. The chain employs TRBV7-2 and TRBJ1-5; no firm D call. V was shortened by 0 bases and J by 7 bases, with 10 bases between the two germline ends. Germline V gives CDR1 SGHTA, CDR2 FQGNSA. This CDR3 is 14 amino acids long. CDR3 sequence: CASSLASGGQPQHF. Here the CDR3 DNA reads TGTGCCAGCAGCTTAGCGTCCGGAGGCCAGCCCCAGCATTTT. Full variable domain (rest looked up from reference TRBV7-2 and TRBJ1-5): GAGVSQSPSNKVTEKGKDVELRCDPISGHTALYWYRQSLGQGLEFLIYFQGNSAPDKSGLPSDRFSAERTGGSVSTLTIQRTQQEDSAVYLCASSLASGGQPQHFGDGTRLSIL.

This clonotype was seen many times. This sequence joins TRBV20-1 and TRBJ1-5, with D tentatively TRBD1 (5 bases). V shed 5 bases and J shed 5 bases, with 19 bases lying between them. CDR3 length: 15 residues. Germline values: CDR1 DFQATT, CDR2 SNEGSKA (reference sequence). CDR3: CSAPLPGREDQPQHF. CDR3 in DNA: TGCAGTGCTCCTCTCCCCGGCAGGGAGGATCAGCCCCAGCATTTT.

On this clonotype itself: A far larger clone is one base from this, pointing to a likely read error. The genes are TRBV7-9 and TRBJ2-7; D not certain. Germline CDR1 and CDR2: SEHNR and FQNEAQ (reference sequence). Trimming took off 5 bases at V and 7 bases at J, with 18 bases between the two ends. The CDR3 runs 14 residues. The chain's CDR3 is CASSVLIGTPEQYF. As DNA, the CDR3 is TGTGCCAGCAGCGTATTGATAGGCACCCCTGAGCAGTACTTC.

The sample holds many counts of this clonotype. V and J are TRBV6-9 and TRBJ1-1, with TRBD1 matching 7 bases. The V gene's germline CDR1 is MNHGY and CDR2 SVAAGI. V lost 3 bases to trimming and J lost 7 bases; unmatched junction nucleotides: 5. There are 13 residues in the CDR3. The CDR3 DNA is TGTGCCAGCAGTTACGGGGACAGCCTTGAAGCTTTCTTT. It codes for CASSYGDSLEAFF.

Ten or more counts support this clonotype. The chain has TRBV10-3 and TRBJ1-2, with 7 bases identical to TRBD1. CDR3 length: 16 residues. V was pared by 2 bases and J by 9 bases, with 15 bases of the junction left unmatched. The V gene's germline CDR1 is ENHRY and CDR2 SYGVKD. DNA for the CDR3: TGTGCCATCAGTGAGGCCACGCGTTCAGGGGGTAGACGCTACACCTTC. Its translation is CAISEATRSGGRRYTF.

Details on this clonotype: Only one base separates this from a far larger clonotype, so it likely reflects a read error. The CDR3 sequence is CASSLRSAGAYQETQYF. The DNA of the CDR3 is TGTGCCAGCAGCTTAAGATCGGCGGGGGCCTATCAAGAGACCCAGTACTTC. The chain has TRBV11-2 and TRBJ2-5; D might be TRBD2 (7 bases). The CDR3 contains 17 residues. Germline loops: CDR1 SGHAT, CDR2 FQNNGV. V was clipped by 2 bases and J by 2 bases, with 18 bases between them.

This clonotype was recorded many times. The gene calls are TRBV28 and TRBJ1-1, with TRBD1 as a possible D gene (6 bases). CDR3 size: 13 residues. V lost 3 bases to trimming and J lost 3 bases, with 8 bases between them. Germline V gene sequence: CDR1 MDHEN, CDR2 SYDVKM. The DNA of the CDR3 is TGTGCCAGCAGTTTGGCAGGGGACACTGAAGCTTTCTTT. This gives the protein CASSLAGDTEAFF.

This clonotype was observed many times. J is TRBJ2-1 and V is TRBV11-3; 10 positions match TRBD2. This CDR3 spans 16 amino acids. CDR1 is SGHNT, CDR2 YENEEA, per germline. After removal of 3 bases from V and 2 bases from J, the junction contained 4 bases not matched to a gene. The CDR3 sequence is CASSFGLAEPYNEQFF. The CDR3 bases are TGTGCCAGCAGCTTCGGACTAGCGGAGCCCTACAATGAGCAGTTCTTC. Full variable domain (missing parts from reference TRBV11-3 and TRBJ2-1): EAGVVQSPRYKIIEKKQPVAFWCNPISGHNTLYWYLQNLGQGPELLIRYENEEAVDDSQLPKDRFSAERLKGVDSTLKIQPAELGDSAVYLCASSFGLAEPYNEQFFGPGTRLTVL.

On this clonotype itself: A read error may explain this, as a much larger clone is one base away. The gene calls are TRBV20-1 and TRBJ2-5; D gene uncertain. The CDR3 is made up of 12 amino acids. Trimming took off 5 bases at V and 5 bases at J, with 12 bases between the two ends. The germline V gene has CDR1 DFQATT and CDR2 SNEGSKA (reference sequence). The DNA of the CDR3 is TGCAGTGCTGCTATGCTTGGGGAGACCCAGTACTTC. Protein product: CSAAMLGETQYF.

This clonotype was seen ten or more times. V and J are TRBV6-5 and TRBJ2-5, with D tentatively TRBD2 (5 bases). The germline gives CDR1 MNHEY, CDR2 SVGAGI. This CDR3 region has 15 residues. Trimming took 1 base from V and 5 from J, leaving 14 bases between them. CDR3 bases: TGTGCCAGCAGTTACTTGAACGGACTGAGGGAGACCCAGTACTTC. Protein product: CASSYLNGLRETQYF.

This clonotype has a single count. A read error likely explains this, since a far larger clone differs by one base. The rearrangement links TRBV6-2 or TRBV6-3 to TRBJ2-1; the D gene is possibly TRBD1 (5 bases). The CDR3 loop spans 15 amino acids. The germline V gene encodes CDR1 MNHEY and CDR2 SVGEGT. V was trimmed by 0 bases and J by 10 bases, leaving 16 bases between them. CDR3 DNA sequence: TGTGCCAGCAGTTACTCGCCAGGGATCTCCTACGAGCAGTTCTTC. Amino acid sequence: CASSYSPGISYEQFF.

This clonotype occurred many times. V and J are TRBV27 and TRBJ2-5; 10 positions agree with TRBD1. Germline assignment: CDR1 MNHEY and CDR2 SMNVEV (reference sequence). The CDR3 is 15 amino acids. V lost 5 bases to trimming and J lost 5 bases; unmatched junction nucleotides: 8. This CDR3 is CASSEWTGGEETQYF. CDR3 in DNA: TGTGCCAGCAGTGAATGGACAGGGGGAGAGGAGACCCAGTACTTC.

This clonotype occurred many times. This chain uses TRBV5-1 with TRBJ2-7; 8 bases map to TRBD1. This CDR3 contains 16 residues. CDR1 SGHRS and CDR2 YFSETQ come from the germline V gene. With 3 bases clipped from V and 2 bases from J, the junction kept 10 bases outside the gene matches. The CDR3 here is CASSSLLTGAPYEQYF. CDR3 DNA sequence: TGCGCCAGCAGCTCCCTGCTGACAGGGGCGCCCTACGAGCAGTACTTC.

This chain links TRBV24-1 with TRBJ2-3; 13 bases map to TRBD2. The ends lost 3 bases at V and 2 bases at J; junction bases unmatched: 4. There are 17 residues in the CDR3. CDR1 is KGHDR and CDR2 is SFDVKD in the germline V gene. The CDR3 region has the DNA TGTGCCACCAGTGATGCGACTAGCGGGGGGATCACAGATACGCAGTATTTT. Protein: CATSDATSGGITDTQYF.

The chain joins TRBV20-1 to TRBJ1-1; weak D call: TRBD1 (5 bases). This CDR3 has 14 amino acids. The V and J ends lost 6 bases and 4 bases respectively, with 18 bases between them. Germline CDR1 is DFQATT and CDR2 is SNEGSKA (reference sequence). The CDR3 DNA follows: TGCAGTGCCCCCCCCCAGGGCCTCGGCACTGAAGCTTTCTTT. It codes for CSAPPQGLGTEAFF.

This clonotype was seen repeatedly, ten times or more. V and J are TRBV20-1 and TRBJ1-4; 10 positions agree with TRBD1. The CDR3 contains 13 residues. Germline assignment: CDR1 DFQATT and CDR2 SNEGSKA (reference sequence). V dropped 6 bases and J dropped 9; count of bases not matched to a gene: 7. The CDR3 protein is CSAKTGGFQKLFF. As DNA, the CDR3 is TGCAGTGCCAAGACAGGGGGCTTCCAAAAACTGTTTTTT.

The CDR3, as DNA: TGTGCCAGCACCGTTGGAAGGAGTCTAAACTATGGCTACACCTTC. Translating it yields CASTVGRSLNYGYTF. The genes are TRBV28 and TRBJ1-2, with no clear D. The V gene lost 7 bases and the J gene lost 2 bases, with 17 bases spanning the gap. There are 15 residues in the CDR3. Germline V gene data show CDR1 as MDHEN and CDR2 as SYDVKM.

This clonotype turned up a few times. Germline is not matched at one junction end, which may reflect a read error. This chain links TRBV9 with TRBJ2-1, with a tentative D call TRBD2 (6 bases). The V gene's germline CDR1 is SGDLS and CDR2 YYNGEE. This CDR3 has 16 amino acids. Here the CDR3 DNA reads TGTGCCAGCAGCCCCCTTCGGGGGAGGTCTAACAATGGGCAGTTCTTC. It specifies CASSPLRGRSNNGQFF.

The genes are TRBV20-1 and TRBJ2-2, with D uncertain. Trimming shortened V by 1 base and J by 5 bases, and 11 bases separated the two germline ends. Germline CDR1 is DFQATT and CDR2 is SNEGSKA (reference sequence). There are 14 residues in the CDR3. The CDR3 loop is CSARVSQGTGELFF. The CDR3, as DNA: TGCAGTGCTAGAGTCTCCCAAGGAACCGGGGAGCTGTTTTTT.

This sequence joins TRBV29-1 and TRBJ1-2; D not certain. CDR3 length: 11 residues. Germline CDR1 is SQVTM and CDR2 is ANQGSEA. V shed 6 bases and J shed 5 bases, with 10 bases lying between them. CDR3 in DNA: TGCAGCGTAATATCGGCGTATGGCTACACCTTC. This translates into CSVISAYGYTF.